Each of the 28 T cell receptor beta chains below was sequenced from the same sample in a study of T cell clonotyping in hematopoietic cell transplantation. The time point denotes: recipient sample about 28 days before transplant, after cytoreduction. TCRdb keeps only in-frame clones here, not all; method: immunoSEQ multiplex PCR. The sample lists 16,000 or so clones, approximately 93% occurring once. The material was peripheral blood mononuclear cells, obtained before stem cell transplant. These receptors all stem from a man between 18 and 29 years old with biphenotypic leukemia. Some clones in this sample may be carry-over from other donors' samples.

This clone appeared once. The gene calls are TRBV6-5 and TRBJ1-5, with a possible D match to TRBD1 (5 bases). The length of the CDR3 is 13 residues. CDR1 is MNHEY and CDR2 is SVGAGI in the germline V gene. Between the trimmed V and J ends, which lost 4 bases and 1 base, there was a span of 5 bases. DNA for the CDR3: TGTGCCAGCAGTTGGGGCAGCAATCAGCCCCAGCATTTT. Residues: CASSWGSNQPQHF.

CDR3 sequence (DNA): TGTGCCAGCAGCCGATCCACAGGGAATTACAATGAGCAGTTCTTC. Amino acids: CASSRSTGNYNEQFF. The V gene is TRBV5-5, the J gene TRBJ2-1, with a tentative D call TRBD1 (6 bases). Germline CDR1 is SGHKS and CDR2 is YYEKEE (reference sequence). The CDR3 totals 15 residues. Trimming stripped 4 bases from V and 4 bases from J, with 15 bases between.

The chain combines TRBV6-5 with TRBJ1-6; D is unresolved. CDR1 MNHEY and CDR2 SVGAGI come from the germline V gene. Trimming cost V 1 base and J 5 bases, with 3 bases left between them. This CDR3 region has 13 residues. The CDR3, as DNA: TGTGCCAGCAGTTACTTCCATAATTCACCCCTCCACTTT. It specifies CASSYFHNSPLHF.

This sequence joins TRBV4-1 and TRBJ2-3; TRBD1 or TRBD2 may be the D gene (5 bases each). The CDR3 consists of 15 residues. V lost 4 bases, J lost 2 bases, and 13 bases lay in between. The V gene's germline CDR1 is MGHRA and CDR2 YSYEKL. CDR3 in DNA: TGCGCCAGCAGCCTTTGGTTGGGGACCACAGATACGCAGTATTTT. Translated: CASSLWLGTTDTQYF.

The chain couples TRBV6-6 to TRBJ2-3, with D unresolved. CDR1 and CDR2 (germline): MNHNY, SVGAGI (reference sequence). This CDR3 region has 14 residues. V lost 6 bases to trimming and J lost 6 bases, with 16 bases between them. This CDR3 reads CASRDPFRKDTQYF. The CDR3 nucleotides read TGTGCCAGCAGAGACCCCTTTCGTAAGGATACGCAGTATTTT.

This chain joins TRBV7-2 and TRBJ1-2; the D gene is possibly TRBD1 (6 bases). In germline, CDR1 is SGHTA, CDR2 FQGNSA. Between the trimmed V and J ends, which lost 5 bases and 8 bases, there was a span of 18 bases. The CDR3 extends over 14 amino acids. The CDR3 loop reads CASSAQGGLEGYTF. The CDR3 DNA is TGTGCCAGCAGCGCTCAAGGGGGTTTGGAGGGCTACACCTTC.

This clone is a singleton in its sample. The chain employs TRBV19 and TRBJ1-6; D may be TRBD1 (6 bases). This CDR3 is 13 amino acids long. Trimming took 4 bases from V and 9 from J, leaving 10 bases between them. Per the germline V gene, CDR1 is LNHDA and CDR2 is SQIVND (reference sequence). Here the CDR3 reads CASSTGQPSPLHF. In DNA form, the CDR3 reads TGTGCCAGTAGTACAGGACAGCCTTCACCCCTCCACTTT.

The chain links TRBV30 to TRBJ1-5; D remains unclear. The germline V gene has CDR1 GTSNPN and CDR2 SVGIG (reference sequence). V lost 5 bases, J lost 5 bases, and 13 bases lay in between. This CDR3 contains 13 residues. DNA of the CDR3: TGTGCCTGGTCGAGGGATATTGATCAGCCCCAGCATTTT. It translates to CAWSRDIDQPQHF.

The chain's CDR3 is CASSARGGDSNYGYTF. CDR3 nucleotide sequence: TGTGCCAGCAGTGCCCGAGGCGGGGATTCTAACTATGGCTACACCTTC. This chain connects TRBV25-1 to TRBJ1-2; D unresolved. The CDR3 consists of 16 residues. CDR1 is MGHDK, CDR2 SYGVNS, per germline. V lost 4 bases and J 0 bases, leaving 15 bases between the germline ends.

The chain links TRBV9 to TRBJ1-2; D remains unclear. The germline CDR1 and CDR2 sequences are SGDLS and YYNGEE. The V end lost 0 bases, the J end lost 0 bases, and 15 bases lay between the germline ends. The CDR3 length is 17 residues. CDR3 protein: CASSVAMWSGPNYGYTF. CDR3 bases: TGTGCCAGCAGCGTAGCTATGTGGAGTGGACCTAACTATGGCTACACCTTC.

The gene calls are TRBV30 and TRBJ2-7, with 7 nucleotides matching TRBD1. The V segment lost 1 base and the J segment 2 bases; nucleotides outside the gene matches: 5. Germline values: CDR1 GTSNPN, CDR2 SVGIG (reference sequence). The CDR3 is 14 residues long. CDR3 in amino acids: CAWSAMGQPYEQYF. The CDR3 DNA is TGTGCCTGGAGTGCGATGGGACAGCCCTACGAGCAGTACTTC.

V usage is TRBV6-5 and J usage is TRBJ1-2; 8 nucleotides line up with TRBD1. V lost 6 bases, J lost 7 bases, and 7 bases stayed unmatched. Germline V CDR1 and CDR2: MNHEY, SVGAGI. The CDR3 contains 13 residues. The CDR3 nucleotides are TGTGCCAGCAGCAACCAGGGGGCGGGTGGCTACACCTTC. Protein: CASSNQGAGGYTF.

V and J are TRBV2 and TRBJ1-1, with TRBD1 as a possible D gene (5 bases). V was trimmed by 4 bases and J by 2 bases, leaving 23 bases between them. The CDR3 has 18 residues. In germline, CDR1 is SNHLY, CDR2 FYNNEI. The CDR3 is CASSAGRGSSFLNTEAFF. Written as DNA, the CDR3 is TGTGCCAGCAGTGCGGGGCGTGGGTCTTCGTTTCTCAACACTGAAGCTTTCTTT.

CDR3 DNA: TGTGCCAGCAGTGTACCAAGGGGAGCGGGGGTTACCGGCGGAGAGACCCAGTACTTC. Translating it yields CASSVPRGAGVTGGETQYF. J is TRBJ2-5 and V is TRBV2; 8 bases align to TRBD2. From germline, CDR1 is SNHLY and CDR2 FYNNEI. The CDR3 consists of 19 residues. Trimming took 4 bases from V and 4 from J; bases not matched to a gene: 20.

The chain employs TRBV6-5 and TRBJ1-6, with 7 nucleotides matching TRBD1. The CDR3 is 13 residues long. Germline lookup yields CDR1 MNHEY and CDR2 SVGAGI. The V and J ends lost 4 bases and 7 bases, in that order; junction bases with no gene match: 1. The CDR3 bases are TGTGCCAGCAGTTCACAGGGGAATTCACCCCTCCACTTT. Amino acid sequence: CASSSQGNSPLHF.

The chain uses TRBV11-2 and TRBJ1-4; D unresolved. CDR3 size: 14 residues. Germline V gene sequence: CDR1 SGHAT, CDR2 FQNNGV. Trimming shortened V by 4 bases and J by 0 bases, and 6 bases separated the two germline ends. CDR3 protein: CASSSVATNEKLFF. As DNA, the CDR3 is TGTGCCAGCAGCTCAGTTGCAACTAATGAAAAACTGTTTTTT.

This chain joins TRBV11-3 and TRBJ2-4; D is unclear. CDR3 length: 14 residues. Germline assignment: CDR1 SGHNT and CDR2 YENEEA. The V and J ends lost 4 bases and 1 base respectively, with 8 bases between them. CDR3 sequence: CASSSPAAKNIQYF. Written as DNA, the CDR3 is TGTGCCAGCAGCTCCCCCGCGGCCAAAAACATTCAGTACTTC.

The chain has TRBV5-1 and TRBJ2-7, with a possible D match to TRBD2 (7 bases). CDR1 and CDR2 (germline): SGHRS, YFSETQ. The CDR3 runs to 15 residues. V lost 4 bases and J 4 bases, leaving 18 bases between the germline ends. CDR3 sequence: CASSTRWGGRYEQYF. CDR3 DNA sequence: TGCGCCAGCAGCACCCGGTGGGGGGGCAGGTACGAGCAGTACTTC. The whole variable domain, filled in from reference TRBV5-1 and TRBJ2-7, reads KAGVTQTPRYLIKTRGQQVTLSCSPISGHRSVSWYQQTPGQGLQFLFEYFSETQRNKGNFPGRFSGRQFSNSRSEMNVSTLELGDSALYLCASSTRWGGRYEQYFGPGTRLTVT.

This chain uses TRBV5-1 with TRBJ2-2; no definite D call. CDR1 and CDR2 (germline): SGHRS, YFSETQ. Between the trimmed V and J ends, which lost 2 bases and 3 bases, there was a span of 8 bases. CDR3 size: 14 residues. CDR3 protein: CASSFLVDTGELFF. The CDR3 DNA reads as TGCGCCAGCAGCTTCTTGGTGGACACCGGGGAGCTGTTTTTT. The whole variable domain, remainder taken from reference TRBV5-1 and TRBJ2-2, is KAGVTQTPRYLIKTRGQQVTLSCSPISGHRSVSWYQQTPGQGLQFLFEYFSETQRNKGNFPGRFSGRQFSNSRSEMNVSTLELGDSALYLCASSFLVDTGELFFGEGSRLTVL.

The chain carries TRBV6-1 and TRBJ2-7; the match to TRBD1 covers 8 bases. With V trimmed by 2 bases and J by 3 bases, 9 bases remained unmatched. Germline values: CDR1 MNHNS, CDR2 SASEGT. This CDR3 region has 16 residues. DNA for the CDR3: TGTGCCAGCAGTGAAAGCCGAGGTGGACAGGGCTACGAGCAGTACTTC. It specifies CASSESRGGQGYEQYF.

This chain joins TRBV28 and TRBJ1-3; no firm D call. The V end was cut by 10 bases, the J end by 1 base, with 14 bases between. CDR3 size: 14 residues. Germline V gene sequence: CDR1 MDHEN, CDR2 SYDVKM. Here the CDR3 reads CATSLGVSGNTIYF. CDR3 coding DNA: TGTGCCACCTCTCTAGGTGTTTCTGGAAACACCATATATTTT.

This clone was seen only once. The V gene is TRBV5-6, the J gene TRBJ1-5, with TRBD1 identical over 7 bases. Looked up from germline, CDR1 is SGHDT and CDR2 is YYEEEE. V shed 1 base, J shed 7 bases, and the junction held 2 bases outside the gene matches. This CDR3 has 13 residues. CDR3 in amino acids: CASSLHRGQPQHF. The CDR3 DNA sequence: TGTGCCAGCAGCTTGCACAGGGGACAGCCCCAGCATTTT.

CDR3 region: CASSMTGGRRNTEAFF. As DNA, the CDR3 is TGTGCCAGTAGTATGACCGGTGGCAGGAGGAACACTGAAGCTTTCTTT. The chain links TRBV19 to TRBJ1-1; D is ambiguous. The CDR3 spans 16 residues. With 3 bases removed from V and 1 base from J, the gap between germline ends came to 15 bases. Germline CDR1 LNHDA, CDR2 SQIVND (reference sequence).

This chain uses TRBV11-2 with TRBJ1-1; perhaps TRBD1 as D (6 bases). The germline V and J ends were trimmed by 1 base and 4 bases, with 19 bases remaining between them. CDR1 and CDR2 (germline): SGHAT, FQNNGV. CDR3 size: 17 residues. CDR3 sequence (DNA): TGTGCCAGCAGCTTAGGGGGAACAGGGTGGCTTGGCACTGAAGCTTTCTTT. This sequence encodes CASSLGGTGWLGTEAFF.

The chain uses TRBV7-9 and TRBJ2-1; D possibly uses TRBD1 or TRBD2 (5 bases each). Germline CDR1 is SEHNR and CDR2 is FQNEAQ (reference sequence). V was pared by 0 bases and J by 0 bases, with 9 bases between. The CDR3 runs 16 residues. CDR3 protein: CASSLAAGGSYNEQFF. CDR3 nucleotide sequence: TGTGCCAGCAGCTTAGCGGCTGGGGGCTCCTACAATGAGCAGTTCTTC.

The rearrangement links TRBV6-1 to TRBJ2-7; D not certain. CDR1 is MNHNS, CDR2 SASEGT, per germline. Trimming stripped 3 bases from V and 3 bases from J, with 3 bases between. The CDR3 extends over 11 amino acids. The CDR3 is CASSDIYEQYF. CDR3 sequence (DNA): TGTGCCAGCAGTGATATCTACGAGCAGTACTTC.

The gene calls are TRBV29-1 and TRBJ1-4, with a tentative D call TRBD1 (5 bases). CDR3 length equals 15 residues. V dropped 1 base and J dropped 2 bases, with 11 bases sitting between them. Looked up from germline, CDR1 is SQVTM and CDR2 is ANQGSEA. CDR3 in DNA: TGCAGCGTTGAAGGGGGCAGGGTCACTAATGAAAAACTGTTTTTT. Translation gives CSVEGGRVTNEKLFF.

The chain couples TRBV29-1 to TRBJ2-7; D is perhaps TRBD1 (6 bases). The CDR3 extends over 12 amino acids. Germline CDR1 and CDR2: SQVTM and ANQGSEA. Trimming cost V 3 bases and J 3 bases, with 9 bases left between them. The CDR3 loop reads CSVEDSRYEQYF. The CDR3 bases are TGCAGCGTTGAGGACAGCCGCTACGAGCAGTACTTC.